One sample yielded the 2 T cell receptor beta chains listed below, sequenced in a study of early T cells in non-severe SARS-CoV-2 infection. Each CDR3 protein is one row after TCRdb ran MiXCR on the 5' RACE reads. The sample carries 30,000 to 40,000 distinct CDR3 sequences, 3.5% to 5% recorded once. Input material: whole blood. The receptors originated from an adult who was a healthcare worker with PCR-confirmed SARS-CoV-2 infection or an uninfected control (not recorded which).

This clonotype occurred many times. This sequence joins TRBV10-2 and TRBJ2-3; 7 nucleotides line up with TRBD2. The CDR3 runs to 15 residues. The germline CDR1 and CDR2 sequences are WSHSY and SAAADI. V trimming: 6 bases; J trimming: 4 bases; junction bases outside the gene matches: 10. For the CDR3, the DNA is TGCGCCAGCAGGGTGACTAGCTTGGCGTCAGATACGCAGTATTTT. Amino acids: CASRVTSLASDTQYF.

This clonotype was observed a few times. V is TRBV12-3 or TRBV12-4 and J is TRBJ1-1; D unclear. The CDR3 has 12 amino acids. With 3 bases removed from V and 11 bases from J, the gap between germline ends came to 13 bases. CDR3 DNA sequence: TGTGCCAGCAGTTTTAGTCAAACGACGGCTTTCTTT. Translation: CASSFSQTTAFF.